The clone carrying this TCR beta chain was counted between two and nine times. From the 5' RACE reads, TCRdb called clonotypes with MiXCR, one entry per CDR3 protein. The repertoire holds under 300,000 distinct CDR3 sequences, with roughly 17% as singletons. The sample comes from a study of T-cell memory formation after mild COVID-19. In the study overall: TCR clusters were mostly confined to one donor each.

The CDR3 has 14 amino acids. Germline assignment: CDR1 SGHVS and CDR2 FQNEAQ. V shed 5 bases and J 6 bases; nucleotides not matched to a gene: 4. The chain uses TRBV7-8 and TRBJ2-7, with 13 positions matching TRBD2. This receptor was taken from a man between 18 and 29 years old who had mild COVID-19 (a few samples of this study predate the infection). Cell type and time point are not known. What was sequenced was PBMCs or a T cell subset sorted from them (not recorded which). For the CDR3, the DNA is TGTGCCAGCAGCCTTTGGACTAGCGGGAGCGAGCAGTACTTC. As protein: CASSLWTSGSEQYF.